The 29 T cell receptor beta chains listed next were all sequenced from one sample in a study of read filtering for tumor transcriptome and immune sequencing. This library used approximately 370 ng RNA and molecular barcoded adaptors spanning alpha/delta and beta/gamma chains. TCRdb itself ran the reads through MiXCR, one entry per CDR3 protein. The repertoire holds 50,000 to 65,000 distinct CDR3 sequences, roughly 19% seen once, with over 13% in the top ten. The sequencing sample was made of a population of CD138-negative cells sorted from bone marrow. Receptors originate from a donor aged 40 or over with multiple myeloma.

By its share, this clonotype is medium-sized. V and J are TRBV24-1 and TRBJ2-1, with D perhaps TRBD1 or TRBD2 (5 bases each). V was trimmed by 4 bases and J by 8 bases, leaving 14 bases between them. The CDR3 loop spans 14 amino acids. From germline, CDR1 is KGHDR and CDR2 SFDVKD. CDR3 nucleotides: TGTGCCACCAGTGACCCCACCGGGGACCATGAGCAGTTCTTC. It specifies CATSDPTGDHEQFF.

This clonotype came up many times. The CDR3 sequence is CASSSQGAYGYTF. The CDR3 DNA follows: TGCGCCAGCAGCTCACAGGGGGCGTATGGCTACACCTTC. The V gene is TRBV5-1, the J gene TRBJ1-2; TRBD1 matches at 9 bases. Germline assignment: CDR1 SGHRS and CDR2 YFSETQ. The CDR3 covers 13 residues. Unmatched junction bases numbered 2, after V lost 3 bases and J lost 5 bases.

This clonotype showed up many times. This chain joins TRBV12-3 or TRBV12-4 and TRBJ1-1; D is undetermined. The CDR3 totals 16 residues. V lost 7 bases and J lost 1, with 19 bases in between. CDR3 sequence (DNA): TGTGCCAGCACCTATTGGGCGGCGAAATCGAACACTGAAGCTTTCTTT. It specifies CASTYWAAKSNTEAFF.

This clonotype was seen repeatedly, ten times or more. V is TRBV7-9 and J is TRBJ2-5; TRBD2 is a possible D gene (5 bases). This CDR3 has 14 amino acids. Per germline, CDR1 SEHNR and CDR2 FQNEAQ (reference sequence). The V end lost 2 bases, the J end lost 3 bases, and 10 bases lay between the germline ends. The CDR3 here is CASSLQRPKETQYF. In DNA form, the CDR3 reads TGTGCCAGCAGCTTACAGCGGCCAAAAGAGACCCAGTACTTC.

V gene TRBV7-9 combines with J gene TRBJ2-2; D remains ambiguous. Deletions cut 5 bases from V and 5 bases from J, with 9 bases between. This CDR3 has 13 amino acids. Germline assignment: CDR1 SEHNR and CDR2 FQNEAQ (reference sequence). The DNA for the CDR3 is TGTGCCAGCAGCACACAGCCTACCGGGGAGCTGTTTTTT. Protein product: CASSTQPTGELFF.

In this sample, this clonotype turned up many times. The rearrangement links TRBV5-1 to TRBJ2-5, with TRBD2 identical over 7 bases. V shed 4 bases, J shed 3 bases, and the junction held 6 bases outside the gene matches. Per the germline V gene, CDR1 is SGHRS and CDR2 is YFSETQ. CDR3 length: 14 residues. Here the CDR3 reads CASSGRGGEETQYF. DNA for the CDR3: TGCGCCAGCAGCGGCCGGGGAGGGGAAGAGACCCAGTACTTC. The full variable domain, completed using reference TRBV5-1 and TRBJ2-5, is KAGVTQTPRYLIKTRGQQVTLSCSPISGHRSVSWYQQTPGQGLQFLFEYFSETQRNKGNFPGRFSGRQFSNSRSEMNVSTLELGDSALYLCASSGRGGEETQYFGPGTRLLVL.

The table lists this clonotype with a few counts. The chain is built from TRBV7-9 and TRBJ1-4, with D maybe TRBD1 (6 bases). The germline V gene encodes CDR1 SEHNR and CDR2 FQNEAQ (reference sequence). The CDR3 contains 15 residues. Trimming removed 4 bases at V and 2 bases at J, with 11 bases between. The CDR3 bases are TGTGCCAGCAGCTCCCCAGGACAGACTAATGAAAAACTGTTTTTT. This encodes CASSSPGQTNEKLFF.

This clonotype was found many times. V gene TRBV7-8 combines with J gene TRBJ2-1; TRBD1 aligns across 7 bases. The CDR3 has 15 amino acids. In germline, CDR1 is SGHVS, CDR2 FQNEAQ. With 6 bases clipped from V and 0 bases from J, the junction kept 5 bases outside the gene matches. The CDR3 bases are TGTGCCAGCAGAATCAGGGGGAGCTCCTACAATGAGCAGTTCTTC. Protein: CASRIRGSSYNEQFF.

This clonotype occurred many times. The chain joins TRBV19 to TRBJ2-3; a possible D gene is TRBD2 (6 bases). Trimming removed 5 bases from V and 2 bases from J, with 20 bases in between. The germline V gene has CDR1 LNHDA and CDR2 SQIVND (reference sequence). This CDR3 contains 17 residues. This chain's CDR3 is CASSLRGNRFSTDTQYF. DNA for the CDR3: TGTGCCAGTAGTCTCCGGGGGAATCGGTTCTCCACAGATACGCAGTATTTT.

About this clonotype: At one end the junction does not follow the germline gene, possibly because of a read error. This chain links TRBV11-2 with TRBJ2-6; 10 bases line up with TRBD2. Germline CDR1 SGHAT, CDR2 FQNNGV. The CDR3 is made up of 13 amino acids. CDR3 in amino acids: CASSLAGANVLAF. The CDR3, as DNA: TGTGCCAGCAGCCTAGCGGGGGCCAACGTCCTGGCTTTT. The full variable domain, in which reference TRBV11-2 and TRBJ2-6 provide the parts outside the CDR3, is EAGVAQSPRYKIIEKRQSVAFWCNPISGHATLYWYQQILGQGPKLLIQFQNNGVVDDSQLPKDRFSAERLKGVDSTLKIQPAKLEDSAVYLCASSLAGANVLAFGAGSRLTVL.

For this clonotype: A far larger clone is a single base away, which makes a read error likely. The chain couples TRBV6-5 to TRBJ1-5; D gene unclear. In germline, CDR1 is MNHEY, CDR2 SVGAGI. The V gene lost 5 bases and the J gene lost 1 base, with 6 bases spanning the gap. The CDR3 loop spans 13 amino acids. The CDR3 coding sequence is TGTGCCAGCAGTATAACCAGCAATCAGCCCCAGCATTTT. Amino acids: CASSITSNQPQHF.

V and J are TRBV11-2 and TRBJ2-3; weak D call: TRBD2 (5 bases). The CDR3 totals 16 residues. Per the germline V gene, CDR1 is SGHAT and CDR2 is FQNNGV. CDR3 nucleotide sequence: TGTGCAGCAGCTCCGTGGTTAGCGACCCTGGGAGATACGCAGTATTTT. Encoded protein: CAAAPWLATLGDTQYF.

Concerning this clonotype: It may be a read error: a sequence one base away is much more abundant. The chain combines TRBV5-1 with TRBJ2-5; TRBD1 or TRBD2 may be the D gene (7 bases each). The CDR3 loop spans 14 amino acids. The germline gives CDR1 SGHRS, CDR2 YFSETQ. CDR3 loop: CASSLAQGRETQDF. CDR3 DNA sequence: TGCGCCAGCAGCTTAGCACAGGGGAGGGAGACCCAGGACTTC. Filled out from reference TRBV5-1 and TRBJ2-5, the complete variable domain reads KAGVTQTPRYLIKTRGQQVTLSCSPISGHRSVSWYQQTPGQGLQFLFEYFSETQRNKGNFPGRFSGRQFSNSRSEMNVSTLELGDSALYLCASSLAQGRETQDFGPGTRLLVL.

In regard to this clonotype: A much larger clone lies one base from this, so it may be a read error. This sequence joins TRBV20-1 and TRBJ1-1; TRBD1 matches 7 bases. This CDR3 is built from 14 residues. Trimming at V came to 7 bases and at J to 4 bases, leaving 12 bases not matched to a gene. CDR1 is DFQATT, CDR2 SNEGSKA, per germline (reference sequence). Written as DNA, the CDR3 is TGCAGTGTTAGTGTTGCAGGGGGATCCACTGAAGCTTTCTTT. It is translated as CSVSVAGGSTEAFF.

Details on this clonotype: Just one base apart from a much larger clone, this may be a read error. The chain recombines TRBV28 with TRBJ2-5; D unclear. Germline-derived CDR1 and CDR2 are MDHEN and SYDVKM. Trimming stripped 7 bases from V and 8 bases from J, with 17 bases between. The CDR3 contains 13 residues. The CDR3 sequence is CASISYDLVTQYF. CDR3 sequence (DNA): TGTGCCAGCATCTCCTACGACTTGGTTACCCAGTACTTC.

As concerns this clonotype: A much bigger clone sits one base away, suggesting this may be a read error. This sequence joins TRBV15 and TRBJ2-3; D is uncertain. There are 12 residues in the CDR3. Germline CDR1 reads LNHNV; CDR2 reads YYDKDF (reference sequence). The V end lost 4 bases, the J end lost 6 bases, and 8 bases lay between the germline ends. CDR3 in DNA: TGTGCCACCAGCACCCACCTGGATACGCAGTATTTT. Translated, it gives CATSTHLDTQYF.

This clonotype was seen ten or more times. This chain's CDR3 is CASSSRDRGTYEQYF. The CDR3 region has the DNA TGCGCCAGCAGCTCCCGGGACAGGGGCACCTACGAGCAGTACTTC. The chain uses TRBV5-1 and TRBJ2-7; 10 bases match TRBD1. This CDR3 is 15 amino acids long. In germline, CDR1 is SGHRS, CDR2 YFSETQ. With V trimmed by 3 bases and J by 2 bases, 5 bases remained unmatched.

The sample holds many counts of this clonotype. V gene TRBV30 combines with J gene TRBJ1-1; 7 nucleotides agree with TRBD1. CDR3 length: 15 residues. Germline values: CDR1 GTSNPN, CDR2 SVGIG (reference sequence). With 1 base clipped from V and 1 base from J, the junction kept 6 bases outside the gene matches. The CDR3 region is CAWSGGQPKNTEAFF. The CDR3 DNA is TGTGCCTGGAGTGGGGGACAGCCAAAGAACACTGAAGCTTTCTTT.

This clonotype was seen at least ten times. The gene calls are TRBV20-1 and TRBJ2-5, with TRBD2 identical over 11 bases. The CDR3 spans 14 residues. The junction had 2 bases not matched to a gene; V was cut back by 1 base and J by 4 bases. Germline CDR1 is DFQATT and CDR2 is SNEGSKA (reference sequence). Written as DNA, the CDR3 is TGCAGTGCTAGAGTTAGCGGGAGGGGAGAGACCCAGTACTTC. Protein sequence: CSARVSGRGETQYF.

This clonotype has at least ten counts. This chain uses TRBV27 with TRBJ2-2, with 7 bases that match TRBD1. With V trimmed by 5 bases and J by 5 bases, 11 bases remained unmatched. The CDR3 is 16 residues long. Germline V lookup: CDR1 MNHEY, CDR2 SMNVEV (reference sequence). The CDR3 region has the DNA TGTGCCAGCAGTCCCCACCTGGGACAGCGGACCGGGGAGCTGTTTTTT. It specifies CASSPHLGQRTGELFF.

This clonotype was seen at least ten times. The genes are TRBV6-5 and TRBJ2-2; tentatively, D is TRBD1 (5 bases). Trimming cost V 7 bases and J 2 bases, with 8 bases left between them. The germline gives CDR1 MNHEY, CDR2 SVGAGI. The CDR3 extends over 13 amino acids. The DNA for the CDR3 is TGTGCCAGCACAACAGGCAACACCGGGGAGCTGTTTTTT. It encodes CASTTGNTGELFF.

In its sample, this clonotype was seen many times. The chain employs TRBV7-6 and TRBJ1-5; D is unclear. V was trimmed by 1 base and J by 1 base, leaving 11 bases between them. The CDR3 has 16 residues. Germline V gives CDR1 SGHVS, CDR2 FNYEAQ. CDR3: CASSLGTAGSNQPQHF. CDR3 DNA: TGTGCCAGCAGCTTAGGAACAGCCGGAAGCAATCAGCCCCAGCATTTT. Using reference TRBV7-6 and TRBJ1-5 for the parts outside the CDR3, the full variable domain is GAGVSQSPRYKVTKRGQDVALRCDPISGHVSLYWYRQALGQGPEFLTYFNYEAQQDKSGLPNDRFSAERPEGSISTLTIQRTEQRDSAMYRCASSLGTAGSNQPQHFGDGTRLSIL.

The table lists this clonotype with a few counts. The J gene is TRBJ2-7, the V gene TRBV4-1, with a tentative D call TRBD2 (7 bases). CDR1 is MGHRA and CDR2 is YSYEKL in the germline V gene. V gave up 3 bases and J gave up 7 bases, with 16 bases separating them. The CDR3 contains 14 residues. The CDR3 here is CASSHPGGLGEQYF. CDR3 sequence (DNA): TGCGCCAGCAGCCATCCCGGGGGGCTCGGGGAGCAGTACTTC.

The chain carries TRBV29-1 and TRBJ2-3, with TRBD2 matching 8 bases. Germline V gives CDR1 SQVTM, CDR2 ANQGSEA. The CDR3 is made up of 14 amino acids. Trimming at V came to 6 bases and at J to 3 bases, leaving 8 bases not matched to a gene. The DNA for the CDR3 is TGCAGCGTGACAAGCGGGGGAGTAACAGATACGCAGTATTTT. Translated, it gives CSVTSGGVTDTQYF.

The sample holds many counts of this clonotype. The V call is TRBV5-1, the J call TRBJ2-6; D may be TRBD1 or TRBD2 (6 bases each). Germline V gene sequence: CDR1 SGHRS, CDR2 YFSETQ. CDR3 length: 16 amino acids. V was pared by 7 bases and J by 2 bases, with 16 bases between. The CDR3 bases are TGCGCCAGCGCGGAGGGGGGTAAGGCTGGGGCCAACGTCCTGACTTTC. Its translation is CASAEGGKAGANVLTF.

For this clonotype: This may arise from a read error, as a much more abundant clone is one base away. The V call is TRBV29-1, the J call TRBJ1-5, with no clear D. Germline assignment: CDR1 SQVTM and CDR2 ANQGSEA. The CDR3 runs to 12 residues. In nucleotides, the CDR3 is TGCGGCGTGACGATAGGAGGTCAGCCCCAGCATTTT. This codes for CGVTIGGQPQHF.

This clonotype was picked up many times. This chain joins TRBV7-8 and TRBJ2-3, with 7 bases that match TRBD2. The CDR3 runs 17 residues. Germline assignment: CDR1 SGHVS and CDR2 FQNEAQ. J lost 1 base, V lost 0 bases, and 7 bases had no gene match. The CDR3 sequence is CASSLAGGGFGTDTQYF. In nucleotides, the CDR3 is TGTGCCAGCAGCTTAGCGGGGGGGGGTTTTGGCACAGATACGCAGTATTTT.

The table lists this clonotype with many counts. The chain couples TRBV20-1 to TRBJ2-4; tentative D call: TRBD1 (6 bases). The CDR3 has 15 amino acids. Trimming stripped 1 base from V and 6 bases from J, with 16 bases between. The germline CDR1 and CDR2 sequences are DFQATT and SNEGSKA (reference sequence). Here the CDR3 reads CSARGPGVRLNIQYF. The DNA of the CDR3 is TGCAGTGCTAGAGGTCCAGGGGTTCGTTTAAACATTCAGTACTTC.

This clonotype was recorded many times. V is TRBV11-1 and J is TRBJ2-2; D call uncertain. V dropped 3 bases and J dropped 2 bases, with 7 bases sitting between them. Germline lookup yields CDR1 SGHAT and CDR2 FQDESV (reference sequence). This CDR3 contains 14 residues. This CDR3 reads CASSFNSNTGELFF. The CDR3 bases are TGTGCCAGCAGCTTCAATTCTAACACCGGGGAGCTGTTTTTT.